This TCR beta chain was recovered during a study of graft-versus-host responses after intestinal transplantation. TCRdb's table, derived via immunoSEQ multiplex PCR, lists solely in-frame clones and lacks some. The profile covers approximately 97,000 clones, with roughly 90% appearing a single time and approximately 0.064% taken by the ten largest. As to this clone: Its antigen remains unidentified.

Per germline, CDR1 PRHDT and CDR2 FYEKMQ (reference sequence). Trimming took 5 bases from V and 6 from J; bases not matched to a gene: 14. The CDR3 spans 16 residues. Findings and limits, study-wide: GvH clone levels peaked in circulation, and this peak was associated with early post-transplant HvG declines.

The gene calls are TRBV13 and TRBJ1-2; 8 bases are shared with TRBD1. The sample in question was unstimulated CD8+ T cells sorted from spleen or lymph node cells, obtained before transplant. This TCR was recovered from a human donor who was the organ donor for an intestinal transplant. CDR3: CASSIWTGSVTDGYTF. CDR3 coding DNA: TGTGCCAGCAGCATATGGACAGGGAGCGTCACTGATGGCTACACCTTC.